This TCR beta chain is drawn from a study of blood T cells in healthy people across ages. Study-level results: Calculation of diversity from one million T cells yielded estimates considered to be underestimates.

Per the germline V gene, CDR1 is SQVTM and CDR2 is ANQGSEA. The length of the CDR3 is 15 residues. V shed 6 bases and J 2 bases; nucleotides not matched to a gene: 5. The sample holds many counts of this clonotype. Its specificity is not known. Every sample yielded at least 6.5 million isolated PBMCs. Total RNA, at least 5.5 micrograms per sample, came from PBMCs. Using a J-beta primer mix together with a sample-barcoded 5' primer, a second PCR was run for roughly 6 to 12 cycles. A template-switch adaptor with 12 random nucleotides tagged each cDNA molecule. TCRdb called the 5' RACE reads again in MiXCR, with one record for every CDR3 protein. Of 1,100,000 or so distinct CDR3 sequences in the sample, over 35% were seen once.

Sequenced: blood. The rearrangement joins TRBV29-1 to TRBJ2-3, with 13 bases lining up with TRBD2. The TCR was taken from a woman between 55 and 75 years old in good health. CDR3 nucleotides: TGCAGCGTAGAGGGACTAGCGGGACTCACAGATACGCAGTATTTT. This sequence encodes CSVEGLAGLTDTQYF.